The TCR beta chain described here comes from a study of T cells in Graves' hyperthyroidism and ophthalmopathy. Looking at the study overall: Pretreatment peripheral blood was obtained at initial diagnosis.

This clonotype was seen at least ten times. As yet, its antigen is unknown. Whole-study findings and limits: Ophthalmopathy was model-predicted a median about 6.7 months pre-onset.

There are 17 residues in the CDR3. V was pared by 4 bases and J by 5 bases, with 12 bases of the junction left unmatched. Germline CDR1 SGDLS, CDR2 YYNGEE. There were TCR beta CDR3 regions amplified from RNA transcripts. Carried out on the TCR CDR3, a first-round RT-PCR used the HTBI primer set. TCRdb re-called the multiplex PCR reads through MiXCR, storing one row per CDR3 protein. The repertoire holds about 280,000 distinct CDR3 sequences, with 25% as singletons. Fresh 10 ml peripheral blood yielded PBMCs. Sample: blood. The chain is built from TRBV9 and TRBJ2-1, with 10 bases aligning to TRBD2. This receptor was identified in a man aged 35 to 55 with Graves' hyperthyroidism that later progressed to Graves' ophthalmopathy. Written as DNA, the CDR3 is TGTGCCAGCAGCTTCCGTGGAGCGGGAGGGCCCGACAATGAGCAGTTCTTC. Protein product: CASSFRGAGGPDNEQFF. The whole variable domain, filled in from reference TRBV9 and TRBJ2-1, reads DSGVTQTPKHLITATGQRVTLRCSPRSGDLSVYWYQQSLDQGLQFLIQYYNGEERAKGNILERFSAQQFPDLHSELNLSSLELGDSALYFCASSFRGAGGPDNEQFFGPGTRLTVL.